Below are 13 T cell receptor beta chains sequenced from a single sample in a study of T cell changes during pregnancy in multiple sclerosis. Clones were sequenced by immunoSEQ multiplex PCR, and TCRdb holds only the in-frame ones, with some missing. Counted here are around 56,000 clones, around nine tenths occurring once; the ten biggest clones make up around 2.2%. Sequencing was performed on peripheral blood, taken in the first trimester of pregnancy. These receptors were taken from a female donor in good health, enrolled as a control in a pregnancy study.

This clone was detected once. This sequence joins TRBV27 and TRBJ1-5; unclear D gene. Trimming removed 3 bases from V and 6 bases from J, with 9 bases in between. Germline CDR1 MNHEY, CDR2 SMNVEV (reference sequence). The CDR3 contains 13 residues. CDR3 bases: TGTGCCAGCAGTTTTTCTCTGTTTCAGCCCCAGCATTTT. This sequence encodes CASSFSLFQPQHF.

This sequence joins TRBV2 and TRBJ1-3; possibly TRBD1 for D (5 bases). Germline V gives CDR1 SNHLY, CDR2 FYNNEI. The CDR3 is made up of 14 amino acids. V lost 6 bases and J lost 4, with 13 bases in between. The CDR3 protein is CASSSTASGNTIYF. CDR3 nucleotides: TGTGCCAGCAGCTCGACAGCCTCGGGAAACACCATATATTTT.

V is TRBV7-9 and J is TRBJ2-2; 9 bases align to TRBD1. V was clipped by 8 bases and J by 4 bases; unmatched bases: 11. The length of the CDR3 is 16 residues. The germline V gene encodes CDR1 SEHNR and CDR2 FQNEAQ (reference sequence). CDR3 region: CASLIPGTGTTGELFF. The CDR3 nucleotides read TGTGCCAGCCTAATTCCCGGGACAGGGACCACCGGGGAGCTGTTTTTT.

J is TRBJ2-3 and V is TRBV4-1, with 11 bases lining up with TRBD2. V shed 5 bases and J 3 bases; nucleotides not matched to a gene: 4. The CDR3 sequence is 15 residues long. In germline, CDR1 is MGHRA, CDR2 YSYEKL. The CDR3 nucleotides read TGCGCCAGCAGCTTCATAGCGGGGGGGACAGATACGCAGTATTTT. This sequence encodes CASSFIAGGTDTQYF.

The V gene is TRBV18, the J gene TRBJ1-1, with 9 bases lining up with TRBD1. Germline loops: CDR1 KGHSH, CDR2 LQKENI. This CDR3 has 15 amino acids. The trim removed 5 bases at V and 4 bases at J, leaving 8 bases unmatched. For the CDR3, the DNA is TGTGCCAGCTCATCCATCGGACAGGGGAGCACTGAAGCTTTCTTT. This encodes CASSSIGQGSTEAFF.

This chain links TRBV19 with TRBJ2-2, with no clear D. V was pared by 6 bases and J by 14 bases, with 25 bases between. Per germline, CDR1 LNHDA and CDR2 SQIVND (reference sequence). This CDR3 region has 15 residues. The CDR3 is CASSSPWASNTDLFF. The CDR3, as DNA: TGTGCCAGTAGCTCTCCGTGGGCCTCGAACACGGATCTGTTTTTT.

This clone occurred a few times. This chain uses TRBV6-1 with TRBJ2-2; TRBD2 is a possible D gene (5 bases). Germline V gene lookup returns CDR1 MNHNS and CDR2 SASEGT. The ends were cut back, 5 bases at V and 3 bases at J, with 13 bases in the middle. The CDR3 has 15 residues. The CDR3 spells CASSLRAGDTGELFF. CDR3 sequence (DNA): TGTGCCAGCAGTCTCCGGGCCGGGGACACCGGGGAGCTGTTTTTT.

The V and J genes are TRBV29-1 and TRBJ2-3, with D tentatively TRBD1 (5 bases). V shed 4 bases and J shed 3 bases, with 14 bases lying between them. The CDR3 is 14 amino acids. CDR1 SQVTM and CDR2 ANQGSEA come from the germline V gene. The CDR3 reads CSVGPQVSTDTQYF. The CDR3 region has the DNA TGCAGCGTTGGGCCACAGGTTTCGACAGATACGCAGTATTTT.

The J gene is TRBJ1-1, the V gene TRBV5-1; D remains unclear. Germline lookup yields CDR1 SGHRS and CDR2 YFSETQ. Trimming stripped 4 bases from V and 1 base from J, with 11 bases between. The CDR3 extends over 14 amino acids. The CDR3 nucleotides are TGCGCCAGCAGCCCGCGTACCTCGAACACTGAAGCTTTCTTT. The encoded protein is CASSPRTSNTEAFF.

This chain joins TRBV5-1 and TRBJ1-4, with 8 positions matching TRBD1. The germline gives CDR1 SGHRS, CDR2 YFSETQ. The CDR3 is 15 residues long. The V gene end was trimmed by 2 bases and the J gene end by 5 bases; junction bases not matched to a gene: 5. The CDR3 region is CASSFETGGNEKLFF. The CDR3 nucleotides read TGCGCCAGCAGCTTTGAAACAGGGGGAAATGAAAAACTGTTTTTT.

The chain carries TRBV7-2 and TRBJ2-5, with D tentatively TRBD2 (5 bases). This CDR3 spans 17 amino acids. The germline V gene encodes CDR1 SGHTA and CDR2 FQGNSA. The germline V and J ends were trimmed by 4 bases and 2 bases, with 20 bases remaining between them. CDR3 coding DNA: TGTGCCAGCAGCTCCCCACCGTACGGACTTCGACAAGAGACCCAGTACTTC. It encodes CASSSPPYGLRQETQYF.

The chain recombines TRBV7-3 with TRBJ1-2; 8 positions agree with TRBD1. The junction had 11 bases not matched to a gene; V was cut back by 6 bases and J by 8 bases. Germline-derived CDR1 and CDR2 are SGHTA and FQGTGA. The CDR3 is 14 residues long. CDR3: CASRVRARGLGYTF. CDR3 coding DNA: TGTGCCAGCAGGGTCCGGGCCAGGGGGCTGGGCTACACCTTC.

The genes are TRBV7-6 and TRBJ1-6, with D possibly matching TRBD1 (5 bases). Trimming took 0 bases from V and 4 from J, leaving 13 bases between them. The CDR3 runs 17 residues. In germline, CDR1 is SGHVS, CDR2 FNYEAQ. CDR3 protein: CASSLAAGQRYNSPLHF. The CDR3 nucleotides are TGTGCCAGCAGCTTAGCGGCAGGACAACGGTATAATTCACCCCTCCACTTT.